The source of this T cell receptor beta chain is a study of cytomegalovirus exposure and HLA in healthy donors. About the research overall: Some 87 million unique TCRs from HLA-typed donors were held in an early release of data.

Trimming cost V 10 bases and J 3 bases, with 12 bases left between them. The germline V gene has CDR1 MDHEN and CDR2 SYDVKM. The CDR3 sequence is 12 residues long. The PCR employed 60 Vbeta primers together with 13 Jbeta primers. TCRdb's table, derived via immunoSEQ multiplex PCR, lists solely in-frame clones and lacks some. The profile shows over 20,000 clones, about four fifths of them singletons. The sequencing input was PBMCs. J is TRBJ1-1 and V is TRBV28; D call uncertain. This TCR derives from a male donor in good health and CMV-seronegative. CDR3 region: CATPPGDTEAFF. The CDR3 DNA reads as TGTGCCACCCCGCCCGGGGACACTGAAGCTTTCTTT.